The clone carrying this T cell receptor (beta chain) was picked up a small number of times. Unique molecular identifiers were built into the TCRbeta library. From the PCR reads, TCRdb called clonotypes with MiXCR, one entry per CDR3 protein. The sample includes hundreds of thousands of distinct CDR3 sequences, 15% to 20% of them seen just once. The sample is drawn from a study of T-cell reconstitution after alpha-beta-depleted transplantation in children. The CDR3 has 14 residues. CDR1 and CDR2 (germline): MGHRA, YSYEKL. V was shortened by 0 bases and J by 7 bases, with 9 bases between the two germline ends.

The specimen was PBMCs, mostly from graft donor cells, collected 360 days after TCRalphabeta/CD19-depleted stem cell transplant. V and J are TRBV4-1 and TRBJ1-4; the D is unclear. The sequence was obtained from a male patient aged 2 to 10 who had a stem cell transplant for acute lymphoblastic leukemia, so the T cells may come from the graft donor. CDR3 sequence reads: CASSQERVGEKLFF. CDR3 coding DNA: TGCGCCAGCAGCCAAGAACGCGTGGGTGAAAAACTGTTTTTT.